A selection of T cell receptor beta chains follows, all from one sample in a study of sequential checkpoint blockade in melanoma. Assay used: immunoSEQ multiplex PCR; TCRdb lists only in-frame clones, some missing. The sample has 1,300 to 1,500 clones; just over 20% are singletons. The input for sequencing was tumor tissue (inferred from file names), taken from a patient given nivolumab and ipilimumab in sequence. All receptors derive from a human donor with melanoma. The CDR3 runs from the conserved cysteine through the conserved F or W. D genes are given only for firm matches. Only part of the rows carry a size: once, few, many, or a class if the clone is expanded.

>TRBV19|NA|TRBD2|TRBJ2-6
TGTGCCAGTACCCCCAATATACGTAGACTAGCGGGGGGTTCTGGGGCCAACGTCCTGACTTTC
CASTPNIRRLAGGSGANVLTF
>TRBV28|few|TRBD1|TRBJ2-2
TGTGCCAGCAGTTACGGGACAGGGGCTACCGGGGAGCTGTTTTTT
CASSYGTGATGELFF
>TRBV6-8|medium-sized|TRBD1|TRBJ2-3
TGTGCCAGCACCGACGGACAGGGAAGCACAGATACGCAGTATTTT
CASTDGQGSTDTQYF
>TRBV11-3|medium-sized|TRBD1|TRBJ2-5
TGTGCCAGCAGCTACCTGACAGGGGAAGAGACCCAGTACTTC
CASSYLTGEETQYF
>TRBV11-3|few|TRBD2|TRBJ2-3
TGTGCCAGCAGCGGGGGGACTAGCGGGAGGGGAACAGATACGCAGTATTTT
CASSGGTSGRGTDTQYF
>TRBV30|NA|NA|TRBJ1-2
TGTGCCTGGACGTCCGGGCCCTATGGCTACACCTTC
CAWTSGPYGYTF
>TRBV30|NA|TRBD1|TRBJ2-7
TGTGCCTGGAGTTTACAGGGGCTCGAGCAGTACTTC
CAWSLQGLEQYF
>TRBV5-1|NA|NA|TRBJ1-2
TGCGCCAGCAGCTTGTCCTTGGACGCAGACTATGGCTACACCTTC
CASSLSLDADYGYTF
>TRBV6-8|medium-sized|NA|TRBJ2-7
TGTGCCAGCAGTTCCCCCAACAGGGTTTCGGACGAGCAGTACTTC
CASSSPNRVSDEQYF
>TRBV5-1|NA|NA|TRBJ1-4
TGCGCCAGCAGCTCTGGTGTGGCGGGGACTAATGAAAAACTGTTTTTT
CASSSGVAGTNEKLFF
>TRBV6-8|large|NA|TRBJ2-2
TGTGCCAGCAGGCGATTGGACCAGGGCCGGGTTTGGCGGGAGCTGTTTTTT
CASRRLDQGRVWRELFF
>TRBV18|few|TRBD1|TRBJ1-1
TGTGCCAGCTCACCGGGGGAGATAACAGGGGCGATTGACACTGAAGCTTTCTTT
CASSPGEITGAIDTEAFF
>TRBV11-3|NA|NA|TRBJ2-2
TGTGCCAGCAGAAAGACAAGGACGACCGGGGAGCTGTTTTTT
CASRKTRTTGELFF
>TRBV6-8|NA|TRBD2|TRBJ2-1
TGTGCCAGCAGTTTGGAGGGAGGGTTCAATGAGCAGTTCTTC
CASSLEGGFNEQFF
>TRBV6-8|NA|NA|TRBJ2-1
TGTGCCAGCAGTTACGCCCGAGGAGGGGTCAATGAGCAGTTCTTC
CASSYARGGVNEQFF
>TRBV9|medium-sized|TRBD2|TRBJ2-1
TGTGCCAGCAGCGTAGCTGTACTAGCGGGAGATAGTGAGCAGTTCTTC
CASSVAVLAGDSEQFF
>TRBV11-3|few|NA|TRBJ1-3
TGTGCCAGCAGCATTACCCGGACCACTGGAAACACCATATATTTT
CASSITRTTGNTIYF
>TRBV29-1|once|NA|TRBJ2-7
TGCAGCGTTGGTTGGGGAGTCTACGAGCAGTACTTC
CSVGWGVYEQYF
>TRBV19|NA|NA|TRBJ2-7
TGTGCCAGTAGTCCGGTAGAAGGGACGCGCTACGAGCAGTACTTC
CASSPVEGTRYEQYF
>TRBV12-5|NA|TRBD1|TRBJ2-5
TGTGCTAGTGCCTCCCGGACAGGGGCAGAGACCCAGTACTTC
CASASRTGAETQYF
>TRBV6-8|NA|NA|TRBJ1-2
TGTGCCAGCCTCGGGGCAGGCCGCTATGGCTACACCTTC
CASLGAGRYGYTF
>TRBV6-8|large|TRBD1|TRBJ2-7
TGTGCCAGCAGTTACTCGCCCACCGGGACAGGGGGCGGCGAGCAGTACTTC
CASSYSPTGTGGGEQYF
>TRBV30|few|NA|TRBJ2-1
TGTGCCTGGATGTTTCCTAGGGGGGGCAATGAGCAGTTCTTC
CAWMFPRGGNEQFF
>TRBV29-1|NA|TRBD1|TRBJ1-2
TGCAGCTCCGGGGACAGGGACTATGGCTACACCTTC
CSSGDRDYGYTF
>TRBV19|NA|NA|TRBJ2-7
TGTGCCACCGCCTTGGACAGCTCCTACGAGCAGTACTTC
CATALDSSYEQYF
>TRBV29-1|NA|NA|TRBJ2-2
TGCAGCGTCTCAACAGATTGGGCCGGGGAGCTGTTTTTT
CSVSTDWAGELFF
>TRBV23-1|few|NA|TRBJ2-7
TGCGCCAGCAGCTTCGAACCGCCTTACGAGCAGTACTTC
CASSFEPPYEQYF
>TRBV18|NA|TRBD2|TRBJ2-3
TGTGCCAGCTCACTCAGACTAGCGCACAACACAGATACGCAGTATTTT
CASSLRLAHNTDTQYF
>TRBV19|NA|NA|TRBJ1-5
TGTGCCAGTAGCCCGGTCCTCCCCCCGAGGAGCAATCAGCCCCAGCATTTT
CASSPVLPPRSNQPQHF
>TRBV6-8|NA|TRBD1|TRBJ1-1
TGTGCCAGCAGTTACGGGGGACAGGAGAGCGCTTTCTTT
CASSYGGQESAFF
>TRBV11-3|few|NA|TRBJ2-3
TGTGCCAGCAGCGCCGGGCACCAACAGGGCACAGATACGCAGTATTTT
CASSAGHQQGTDTQYF
>TRBV11-3|NA|TRBD1|TRBJ2-3
TGTGCCAGCAGCTCCCGCGCAGGGGGAACAGATACGCAGTATTTT
CASSSRAGGTDTQYF
>TRBV19|NA|NA|TRBJ1-4
TGTGCCAGTAGTATCAGGGCTAATGAAAAACTGTTTTTT
CASSIRANEKLFF
>TRBV9|few|NA|TRBJ2-7
TGTGCCAGCAGCGAAGGGCAGCTGGGGGTATACGAGCAGTACTTC
CASSEGQLGVYEQYF
>TRBV6-8|few|NA|TRBJ1-5
TGTGCCAGCAGTTACAAGTCGCAGGGGTTATTTAGCAATCAGCCCCAGCATTTT
CASSYKSQGLFSNQPQHF
>TRBV19|NA|NA|TRBJ1-2
TGTGCCAGTAGTATCACAGGGAACTATGGCTACACCTTC
CASSITGNYGYTF
>TRBV25-1|few|TRBD1|TRBJ2-2
TGTGCCAGCAGTGAACGGGACAGGGACACCGGGGAGCTGTTTTTT
CASSERDRDTGELFF
>TRBV29-1|NA|NA|TRBJ2-3
TGCGGAATTACTTTGGGCTACGGCACAGATACGCAGTATTTT
CGITLGYGTDTQYF
>TRBV15|NA|NA|TRBJ2-5
TGTGCCACCAGCGGGGGACAGCGGGAACAAGAGACCCAGTACTTC
CATSGGQREQETQYF
>TRBV11-3|medium-sized|NA|TRBJ2-3
TGTGCCAGCAGCTTGGAAGGGTTAGGGATAAGCACAGATACGCAGTATTTT
CASSLEGLGISTDTQYF
>TRBV9|large|NA|TRBJ2-3
TGTGCCAGCAGCGTGTCTCCTTTGGAGGGCTGGACAGATACGCAGTATTTT
CASSVSPLEGWTDTQYF
>TRBV11-3|medium-sized|TRBD1|TRBJ1-1
TGTGCCAGCAGCTTGGGACAGATAAGGACTGAAGCTTTCTTT
CASSLGQIRTEAFF
>TRBV7-2|medium-sized|NA|TRBJ1-1
TGTGCCAGCAGCCAAGGAGAGAACACTGAAGCTTTCTTT
CASSQGENTEAFF
>TRBV9|NA|NA|TRBJ2-1
TGTGCCAGCAGCGTAGCCCCATCGTGGGGAACTTACTACAATGAGCAGTTCTTC
CASSVAPSWGTYYNEQFF
>TRBV9|few|NA|TRBJ2-1
TGTGCCAGCAGCGTAGTTACCGGAACAATCAATGAGCAGTTCTTC
CASSVVTGTINEQFF
>TRBV6-8|NA|TRBD1|TRBJ2-3
TGTGCCAGCAGTTACATCCCGGGACAGGGGGCAGATACGCAGTATTTT
CASSYIPGQGADTQYF
>TRBV23-1|medium-sized|TRBD1|TRBJ1-1
TGCGCCAGCAGCCGACAGGGTAACACTGAAGCTTTCTTT
CASSRQGNTEAFF
>TRBV11-3|medium-sized|NA|TRBJ1-2
TGTGCCAGCAGCCCCTCGACAGCTTACGTGGGGGGCTACACCTTC
CASSPSTAYVGGYTF
>TRBV10-2|NA|NA|TRBJ1-4
TGCGCCAGCAGTGGACAGGATAATGAAAAACTGTTTTTT
CASSGQDNEKLFF
>TRBV6-8|NA|NA|TRBJ1-3
TGTGCCAGCAGTTACTGGGACCTCTCTGGAAACACCATATATTTT
CASSYWDLSGNTIYF
>TRBV6-8|large|NA|TRBJ2-2
TGTGCCAGCAGTCCCCACGGCGGGGACACCGGGGAGCTGTTTTTT
CASSPHGGDTGELFF
>TRBV6-8|few|TRBD1|TRBJ2-1
TGTGCCAGCAACCCAAATACCGGACAGGGCCCGAGGGATGAGCAGTTCTTC
CASNPNTGQGPRDEQFF
>TRBV12-5|NA|TRBD2|TRBJ2-1
TGTGCTAGTGGTACCCCGCGGCCCGCGGGGCTAGCGGGAGTGTACAATGAGCAGTTCTTC
CASGTPRPAGLAGVYNEQFF
>TRBV6-8|NA|TRBD1|TRBJ1-2
TGTGCCAGCAGTTACTCGACAGGGGGCAGCTATGGCTACACCTTC
CASSYSTGGSYGYTF
>TRBV11-3|few|TRBD2|TRBJ2-1
TGTGCCAGCAGCTTGGTACTAGCGCACTACAATGAGCAGTTCTTC
CASSLVLAHYNEQFF
>TRBV6-8|NA|NA|TRBJ1-3
TGTGCCAGCAGTTACTCGGACGGTTTCCTCTCTGGAAACACCATATATTTT
CASSYSDGFLSGNTIYF
>TRBV6-8|large|NA|TRBJ2-3
TGTGCCAGCAGTTACTCCGGGAGCACAGATACGCAGTATTTT
CASSYSGSTDTQYF
>TRBV6-8|few|TRBD2|TRBJ2-1
TGTGCCAGCAGGGGAACTAGCGGGACGACAAATGCGGCGGGTTACAATGAGCAGTTCTTC
CASRGTSGTTNAAGYNEQFF
>TRBV9|few|NA|TRBJ2-7
TGTGCCAGCAGCGCCATACCGGGGGAGCAGTACTTC
CASSAIPGEQYF
>TRBV6-1|NA|TRBD2|TRBJ2-3
TGTGCCAGCAGTGAAGGTAGCGGGAGCACAGATACGCAGTATTTT
CASSEGSGSTDTQYF